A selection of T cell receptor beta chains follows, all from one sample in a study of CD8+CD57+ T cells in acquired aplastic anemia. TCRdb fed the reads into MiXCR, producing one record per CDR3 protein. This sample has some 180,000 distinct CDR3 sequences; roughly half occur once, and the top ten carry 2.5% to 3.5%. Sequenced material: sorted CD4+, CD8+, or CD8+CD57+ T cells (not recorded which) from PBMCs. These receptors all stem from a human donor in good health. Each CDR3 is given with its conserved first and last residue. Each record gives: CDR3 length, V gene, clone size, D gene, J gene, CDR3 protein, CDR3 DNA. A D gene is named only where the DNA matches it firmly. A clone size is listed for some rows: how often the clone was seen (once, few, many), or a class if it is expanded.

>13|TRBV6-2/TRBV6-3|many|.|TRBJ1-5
CASSYRDNQPQHF
TGTGCCAGCAGTTACAGGGACAATCAGCCCCAGCATTTT
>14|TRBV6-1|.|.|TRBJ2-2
CASSARGATGELFF
TGTGCCAGCAGTGCTAGGGGAGCCACCGGGGAGCTGTTTTTT
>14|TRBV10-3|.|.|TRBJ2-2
CAISEFGSTGELFF
TGTGCCATCAGTGAGTTTGGTTCCACCGGGGAGCTGTTTTTT
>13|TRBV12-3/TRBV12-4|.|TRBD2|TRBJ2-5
CASSLSGVETQYF
TGTGCCAGCAGTTTGAGCGGGGTGGAGACCCAGTACTTC
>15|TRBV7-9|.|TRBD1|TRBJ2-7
CASSFFLDRADEQYF
TGTGCCAGCAGCTTTTTTCTCGACAGGGCCGACGAGCAGTACTTC
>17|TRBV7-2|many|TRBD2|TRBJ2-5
CASSPTGTSGSLRTQYF
TGTGCCAGCAGCCCGACCGGGACTAGCGGGAGTTTGAGGACCCAGTACTTC
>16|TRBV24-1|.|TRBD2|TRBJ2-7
CATSAPGSSGSLDQYF
TGTGCCACCAGTGCCCCCGGGAGTAGCGGGAGTCTGGATCAGTACTTC
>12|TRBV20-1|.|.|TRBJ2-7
CSAPGSVPVRYF
TGCAGTGCACCCGGGTCGGTACCTGTACGGTACTTC
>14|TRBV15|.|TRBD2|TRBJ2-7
CATSRLAGPYEQYF
TGTGCCACCAGCAGACTAGCGGGGCCCTACGAGCAGTACTTC
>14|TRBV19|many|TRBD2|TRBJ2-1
CASDTGTTYNEQFF
TGTGCCAGCGACACCGGGACTACGTACAATGAGCAGTTCTTC
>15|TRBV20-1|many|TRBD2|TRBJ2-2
CSARTSGRKTGELFF
TGCAGTGCTAGAACTAGCGGGAGAAAAACCGGGGAGCTGTTTTTT
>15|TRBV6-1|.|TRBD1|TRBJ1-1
CASSSDRGRLTEAFF
TGTGCCAGCAGCTCGGACAGGGGGCGGTTGACTGAAGCTTTCTTT
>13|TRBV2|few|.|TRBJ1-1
CASMQGTNTEAFF
TGTGCCAGCATGCAGGGAACGAACACTGAAGCTTTCTTT
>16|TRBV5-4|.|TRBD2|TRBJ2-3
CASSLGSGGDTDTQYF
TGTGCCAGCAGCTTGGGTAGCGGGGGGGACACAGATACGCAGTATTTT
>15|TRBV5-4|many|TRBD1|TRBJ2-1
CASSLGGQGHNEQFF
TGTGCCAGCAGCTTGGGGGGACAGGGGCACAATGAGCAGTTCTTC
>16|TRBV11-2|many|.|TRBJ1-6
CASSSTTNRVWRPLHF
TGTGCCAGCAGCTCCACGACCAACAGGGTATGGAGACCCCTCCACTTT